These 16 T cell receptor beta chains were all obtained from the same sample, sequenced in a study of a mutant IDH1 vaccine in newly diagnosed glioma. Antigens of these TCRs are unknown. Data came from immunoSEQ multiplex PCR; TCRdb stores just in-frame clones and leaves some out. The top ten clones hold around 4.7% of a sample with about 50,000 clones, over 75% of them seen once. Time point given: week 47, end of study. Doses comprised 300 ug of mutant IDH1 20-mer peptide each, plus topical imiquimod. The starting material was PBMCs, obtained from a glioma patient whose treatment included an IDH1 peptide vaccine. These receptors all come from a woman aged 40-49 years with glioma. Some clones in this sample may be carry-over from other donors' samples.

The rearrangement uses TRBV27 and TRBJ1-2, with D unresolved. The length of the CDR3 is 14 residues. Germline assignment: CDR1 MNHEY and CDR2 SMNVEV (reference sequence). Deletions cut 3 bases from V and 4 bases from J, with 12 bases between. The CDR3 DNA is TGTGCCAGCAGTTTTCGTCGGGGATCCTATGGCTACACCTTC. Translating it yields CASSFRRGSYGYTF.

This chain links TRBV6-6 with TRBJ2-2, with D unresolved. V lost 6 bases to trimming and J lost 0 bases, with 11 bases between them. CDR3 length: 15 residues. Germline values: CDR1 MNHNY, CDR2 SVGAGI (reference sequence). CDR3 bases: TGTGCCAGCAGGAAATCGGAGACGAACACCGGGGAGCTGTTTTTT. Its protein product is CASRKSETNTGELFF.

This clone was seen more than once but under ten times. The CDR3: CAWSVSGFVAGYTF. DNA for the CDR3: TGTGCCTGGAGTGTTTCGGGCTTTGTCGCTGGCTACACCTTC. This chain connects TRBV30 to TRBJ1-2; D unclear. The CDR3 spans 14 residues. Germline V gives CDR1 GTSNPN, CDR2 SVGIG (reference sequence). The V and J ends lost 0 bases and 7 bases respectively, with 15 bases between them.

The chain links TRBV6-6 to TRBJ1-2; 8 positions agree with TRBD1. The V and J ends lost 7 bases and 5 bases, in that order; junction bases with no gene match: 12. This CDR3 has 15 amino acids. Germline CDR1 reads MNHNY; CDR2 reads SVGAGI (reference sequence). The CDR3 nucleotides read TGTGCCAGCACCACTTTGGACAGGGCGAGGTATGGCTACACCTTC. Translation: CASTTLDRARYGYTF.

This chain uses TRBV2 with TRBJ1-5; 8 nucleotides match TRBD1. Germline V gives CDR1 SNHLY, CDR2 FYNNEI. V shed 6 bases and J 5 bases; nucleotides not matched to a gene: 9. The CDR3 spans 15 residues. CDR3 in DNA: TGTGCCAGCAGCGATAACCAGGGGGCCCATCAGCCCCAGCATTTT. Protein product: CASSDNQGAHQPQHF.

The CDR3 DNA follows: TGTGCCAGCAGCTTAGGCCAGGGACGGCGGCGGGAAAAACTGTTTTTT. It translates to CASSLGQGRRREKLFF. The chain combines TRBV13 with TRBJ1-4; tentative D call: TRBD1 (5 bases). Germline CDR1 reads PRHDT; CDR2 reads FYEKMQ (reference sequence). The CDR3 loop spans 16 amino acids. V was shortened by 0 bases and J by 8 bases, with 16 bases between the two germline ends.

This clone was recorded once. CDR3 in DNA: TGTGCCAGCAGCTCCACTAGCGGGGGGAACCCCTACAATGAGCAGTTCTTC. This codes for CASSSTSGGNPYNEQFF. The chain joins TRBV7-9 to TRBJ2-1, with 12 nucleotides matching TRBD2. Trimming at V came to 4 bases and at J to 2 bases, leaving 6 bases not matched to a gene. Germline V gene lookup returns CDR1 SEHNR and CDR2 FQNEAQ (reference sequence). This CDR3 contains 17 residues. The entire variable domain, with the rest obtained from reference TRBV7-9 and TRBJ2-1, is as follows: DTGVSQNPRHKITKRGQNVTFRCDPISEHNRLYWYRQTLGQGPEFLTYFQNEAQLEKSRLLSDRFSAERPKGSFSTLEIQRTEQGDSAMYLCASSSTSGGNPYNEQFFGPGTRLTVL.

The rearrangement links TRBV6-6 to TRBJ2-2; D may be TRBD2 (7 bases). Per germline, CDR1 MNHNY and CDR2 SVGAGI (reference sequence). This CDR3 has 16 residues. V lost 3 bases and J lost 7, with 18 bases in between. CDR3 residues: CASSYETGGQVGELFF. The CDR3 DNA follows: TGTGCCAGCAGTTATGAGACCGGGGGGCAGGTCGGGGAGCTGTTTTTT.

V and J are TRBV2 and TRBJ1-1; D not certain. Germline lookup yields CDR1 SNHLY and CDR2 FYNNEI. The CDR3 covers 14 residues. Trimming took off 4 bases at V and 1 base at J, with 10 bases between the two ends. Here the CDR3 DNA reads TGTGCCAGCAGTGTTGAGTCTGGGAACACTGAAGCTTTCTTT. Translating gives CASSVESGNTEAFF.

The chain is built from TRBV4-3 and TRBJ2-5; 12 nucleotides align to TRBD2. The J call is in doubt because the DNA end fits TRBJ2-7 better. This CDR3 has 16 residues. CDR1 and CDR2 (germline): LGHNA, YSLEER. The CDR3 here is CASSQVTSGSSYEQYF. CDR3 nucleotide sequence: TGCGCCAGCAGCCAGGTGACTAGCGGGAGTTCCTACGAGCAGTACTTC.

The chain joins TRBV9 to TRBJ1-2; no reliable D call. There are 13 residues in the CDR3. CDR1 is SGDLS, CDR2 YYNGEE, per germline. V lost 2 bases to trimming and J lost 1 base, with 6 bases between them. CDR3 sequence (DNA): TGTGCCAGCAGCGTGGGCAGTAACTATGGCTACACCTTC. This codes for CASSVGSNYGYTF.

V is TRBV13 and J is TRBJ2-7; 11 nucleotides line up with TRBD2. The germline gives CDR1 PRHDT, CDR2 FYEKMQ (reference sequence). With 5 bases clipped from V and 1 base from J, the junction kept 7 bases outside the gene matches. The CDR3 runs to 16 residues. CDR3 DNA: TGTGCCAGCAGCCCTGGACTAGCGGGTCTATCCTACGAGCAGTACTTC. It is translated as CASSPGLAGLSYEQYF.

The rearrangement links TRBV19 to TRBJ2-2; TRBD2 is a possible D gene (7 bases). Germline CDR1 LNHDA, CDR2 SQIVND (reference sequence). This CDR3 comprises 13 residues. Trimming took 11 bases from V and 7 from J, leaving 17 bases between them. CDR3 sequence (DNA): TGTGCCGTCCTGCGGGGGCGGGGCGGGGAGCTGTTTTTT. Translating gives CAVLRGRGGELFF.

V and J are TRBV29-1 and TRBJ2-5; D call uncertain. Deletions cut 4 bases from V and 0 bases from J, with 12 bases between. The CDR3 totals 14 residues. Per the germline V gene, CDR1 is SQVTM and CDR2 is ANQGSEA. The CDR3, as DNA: TGCAGCGTTGCCACTATTAAATACCAAGAGACCCAGTACTTC. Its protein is CSVATIKYQETQYF.

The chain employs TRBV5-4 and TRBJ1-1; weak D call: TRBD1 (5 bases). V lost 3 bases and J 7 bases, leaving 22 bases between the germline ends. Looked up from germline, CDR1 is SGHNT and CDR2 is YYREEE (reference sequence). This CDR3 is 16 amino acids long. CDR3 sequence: CASSYPIGRGESEAFF. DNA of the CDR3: TGTGCCAGCAGCTATCCCATTGGGCGAGGGGAGAGTGAAGCTTTCTTT.

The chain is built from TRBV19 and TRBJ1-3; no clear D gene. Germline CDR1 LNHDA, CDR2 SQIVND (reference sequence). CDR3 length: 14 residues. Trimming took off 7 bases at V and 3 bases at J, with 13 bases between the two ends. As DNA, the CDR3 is TGTGCCAGTACCGAAAATGGGTTTGGAAACACCATATATTTT. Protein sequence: CASTENGFGNTIYF.